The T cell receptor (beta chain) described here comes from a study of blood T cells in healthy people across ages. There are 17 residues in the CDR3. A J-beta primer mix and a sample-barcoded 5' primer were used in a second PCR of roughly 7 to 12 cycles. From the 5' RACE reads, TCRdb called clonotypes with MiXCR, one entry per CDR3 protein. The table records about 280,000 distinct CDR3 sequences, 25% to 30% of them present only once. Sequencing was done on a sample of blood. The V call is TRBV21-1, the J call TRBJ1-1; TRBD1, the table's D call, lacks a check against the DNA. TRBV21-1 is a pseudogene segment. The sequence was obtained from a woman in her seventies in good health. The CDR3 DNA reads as TGTGCCAGCGGAAAACCGGACAGGACCGGAATGAACACTGAAGCTTTCTTT. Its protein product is CASGKPDRTGMNTEAFF.